This record covers a single T cell receptor (beta chain). A junction end diverges from the germline sequence, so it may reflect a read error. This specimen belongs to a study of tumor-infiltrating lymphocytes in oesophageal squamous cell carcinoma. The CDR3 consists of 14 residues. Germline V lookup: CDR1 MNHGY, CDR2 SAAAGT. TCRdb passed the PCR reads through MiXCR, listing each CDR3 protein once. The data show 15,000 to 17,000 distinct CDR3 sequences, roughly half seen once. Sequenced input: esophageal tumor tissue. The chain carries TRBV6-8 and TRBJ1-6; possible D gene TRBD1, 6 bases. The receptor's source is a female donor with esophageal squamous cell carcinoma. The CDR3 loop reads CASSASWGHYEQYF. The DNA of the CDR3 is TGTGCCAGCAGTGCTTCTTGGGGGCACTACGAGCAGTACTTT.